The rows below give T cell receptor beta chains drawn from one sample of a study of T cell repertoires in cytomegalovirus infection. No cognate antigen is known for these TCRs. MiXCR, applied by TCRdb to the reads, yields one record per CDR3 protein. The sample shows fewer than 200,000 distinct CDR3 sequences, 20% to 25% of them seen only once. The specimen was CD8+ T cells from cultured PBMCs, collected from culture after CMV antigen stimulation. Receptors were obtained from a human donor in good health (CMV status not recorded). Some clones in this sample may be carry-over from other donors' samples. Both conserved end residues are part of each CDR3. The order of the fields is V gene, J gene, clone size, D gene, CDR3 protein, CDR3 DNA. A D gene is named only where the DNA matches it firmly. Only some rows state a clone size, as once, few, many or a class for expanded clones.

v_gene: TRBV7-2; j_gene: TRBJ2-4; abundance: few; d_gene: -; CDR3aa: CASSRAGKNIQYF; CDR3nt: TGTGCCAGCAGTCGGGCGGGGAAAAACATTCAGTACTTC
v_gene: TRBV10-3; j_gene: TRBJ2-5; abundance: -; d_gene: TRBD1; CDR3aa: CAINPDRVQETQYF; CDR3nt: TGTGCCATCAACCCGGACAGGGTTCAGGAGACCCAGTACTTC
v_gene: TRBV7-2; j_gene: TRBJ2-7; abundance: few; d_gene: -; CDR3aa: CASSLSDLAYEQYF; CDR3nt: TGTGCCAGCAGCTTGAGCGACCTCGCCTACGAGCAGTACTTC
v_gene: TRBV7-2; j_gene: TRBJ2-7; abundance: -; d_gene: TRBD1; CDR3aa: CASSLDRGSYEQYF; CDR3nt: TGTGCCAGCAGCTTAGACAGGGGTTCCTACGAGCAGTACTTC
v_gene: TRBV7-9; j_gene: TRBJ1-3; abundance: few; d_gene: -; CDR3aa: CASSPEGGDRNTIYF; CDR3nt: TGTGCCAGCAGCCCGGAGGGAGGGGATCGAAACACCATATATTTT
v_gene: TRBV27; j_gene: TRBJ1-1; abundance: -; d_gene: -; CDR3aa: CATSRRGAMNTEAFF; CDR3nt: TGTGCCACCTCCCGGAGAGGGGCGATGAACACTGAAGCTTTCTTT
v_gene: TRBV19; j_gene: TRBJ1-5; abundance: -; d_gene: -; CDR3aa: CASSMGFPDQPQHF; CDR3nt: TGTGCCAGTAGTATGGGTTTCCCCGATCAGCCCCAGCATTTT
v_gene: TRBV7-2; j_gene: TRBJ1-2; abundance: few; d_gene: -; CDR3aa: CASSSSRGDGDGYTF; CDR3nt: TGTGCCAGCAGCTCCAGTCGGGGCGATGGCGATGGCTACACCTTC
v_gene: TRBV12-3/TRBV12-4; j_gene: TRBJ2-1; abundance: -; d_gene: -; CDR3aa: CASSSSGQGSNEQFF; CDR3nt: -
v_gene: TRBV7-6; j_gene: TRBJ2-3; abundance: few; d_gene: TRBD2; CDR3aa: CASSLGGGGTDTQYF; CDR3nt: TGTGCCAGCAGCTTAGGCGGGGGGGGCACAGATACGCAGTATTTT